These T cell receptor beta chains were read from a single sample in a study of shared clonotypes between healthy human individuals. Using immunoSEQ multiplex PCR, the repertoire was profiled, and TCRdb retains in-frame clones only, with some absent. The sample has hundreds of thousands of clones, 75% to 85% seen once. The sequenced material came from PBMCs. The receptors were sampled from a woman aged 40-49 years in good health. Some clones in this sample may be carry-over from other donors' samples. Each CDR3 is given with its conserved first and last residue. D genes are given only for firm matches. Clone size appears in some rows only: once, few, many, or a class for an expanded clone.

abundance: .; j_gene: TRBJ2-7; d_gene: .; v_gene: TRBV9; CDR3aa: CASSPGFSYEQYF; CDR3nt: TGTGCCAGCAGCCCAGGGTTCTCCTACGAGCAGTACTTC
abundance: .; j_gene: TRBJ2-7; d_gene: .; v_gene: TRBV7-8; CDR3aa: CASSWGGEQYF; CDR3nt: TGTGCCAGCAGCTGGGGAGGCGAGCAGTACTTC
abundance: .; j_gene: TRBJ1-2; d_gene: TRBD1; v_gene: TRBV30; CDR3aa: CAWSVLQGVGYTF; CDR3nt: TGTGCCTGGAGTGTTTTACAGGGGGTTGGCTACACCTTC
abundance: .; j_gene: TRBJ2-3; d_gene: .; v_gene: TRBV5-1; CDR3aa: CASSPRSSVTDTQYF; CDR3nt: TGCGCCAGCAGCCCCCGGTCATCGGTCACAGATACGCAGTATTTT
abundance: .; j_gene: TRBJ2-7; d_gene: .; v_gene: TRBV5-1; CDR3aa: CASSFDGSSYEQYF; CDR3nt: TGCGCCAGCAGCTTTGACGGGAGCTCCTACGAGCAGTACTTC
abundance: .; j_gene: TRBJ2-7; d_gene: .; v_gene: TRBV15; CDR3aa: CATSRGREREQYF; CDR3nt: TGTGCCACCAGCAGAGGTCGGGAGCGCGAGCAGTACTTC
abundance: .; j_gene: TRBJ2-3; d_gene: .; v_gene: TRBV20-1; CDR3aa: CSARVADTQYF; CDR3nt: TGCAGTGCTAGAGTGGCAGATACGCAGTATTTT
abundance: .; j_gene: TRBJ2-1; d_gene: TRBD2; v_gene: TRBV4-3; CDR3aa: CASSQDGASGRAYNEQFF; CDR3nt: TGCGCCAGCAGCCAAGATGGGGCTAGCGGGAGGGCCTACAATGAGCAGTTCTTC
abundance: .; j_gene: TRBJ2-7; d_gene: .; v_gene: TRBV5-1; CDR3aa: CASRRGTAYEQYF; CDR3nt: TGCGCCAGCAGGAGGGGCACAGCCTACGAGCAGTACTTC
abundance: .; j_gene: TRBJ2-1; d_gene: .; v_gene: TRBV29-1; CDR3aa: CSVDRDSSYNEQFF; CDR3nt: TGCAGCGTTGATCGAGACAGCTCCTACAATGAGCAGTTCTTC
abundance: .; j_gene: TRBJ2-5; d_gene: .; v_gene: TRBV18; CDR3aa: CASSGQETQYF; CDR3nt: TGTGCCAGCTCGGGCCAAGAGACCCAGTACTTC
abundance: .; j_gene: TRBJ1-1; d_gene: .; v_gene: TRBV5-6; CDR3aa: CASSLALNTEAFF; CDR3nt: TGTGCCAGCAGCTTGGCCCTGAACACTGAAGCTTTCTTT
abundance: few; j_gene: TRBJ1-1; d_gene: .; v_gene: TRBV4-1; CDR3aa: CASSQGLGGPGTAFF; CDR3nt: TGCGCCAGCAGCCAAGGCCTCGGGGGGCCAGGCACGGCTTTCTTT
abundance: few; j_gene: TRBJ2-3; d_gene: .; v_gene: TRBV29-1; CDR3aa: CSVRPVSTDTQYF; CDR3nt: TGCAGCGTTCGACCGGTGAGCACAGATACGCAGTATTTT
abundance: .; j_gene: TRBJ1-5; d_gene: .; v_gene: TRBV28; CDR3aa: CASSSPSGGSNQPQHF; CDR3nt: TGTGCCAGCAGTTCCCCGTCCGGAGGGTCAAATCAGCCCCAGCATTTT
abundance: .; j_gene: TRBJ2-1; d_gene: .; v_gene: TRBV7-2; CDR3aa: CASSLLGGPYNEQFF; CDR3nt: TGTGCCAGCAGCTTGCTGGGGGGTCCCTACAATGAGCAGTTCTTC
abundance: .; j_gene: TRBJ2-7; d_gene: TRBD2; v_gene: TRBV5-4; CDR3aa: CASSLTSGSYYEQYF; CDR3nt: TGTGCCAGCAGCCTGACTAGCGGGAGTTATTACGAGCAGTACTTC
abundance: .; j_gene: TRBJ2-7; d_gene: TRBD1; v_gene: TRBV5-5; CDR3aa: CASSLWRTGDEQYF; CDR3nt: TGTGCCAGCAGCTTGTGGCGGACAGGGGACGAGCAGTACTTC
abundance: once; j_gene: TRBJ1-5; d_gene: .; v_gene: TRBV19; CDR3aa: CASSSPTRGLNQPQHF; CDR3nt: TGTGCCAGTAGTAGCCCTACTAGGGGACTAAATCAGCCCCAGCATTTT
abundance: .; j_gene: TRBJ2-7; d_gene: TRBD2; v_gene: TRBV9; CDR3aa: CASSLQGTSGTEQYF; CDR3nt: TGTGCCAGCAGCTTACAGGGGACTAGCGGGACCGAGCAGTACTTC
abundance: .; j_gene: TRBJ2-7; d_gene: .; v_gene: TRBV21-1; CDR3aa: CASSPTVGPYEQYF; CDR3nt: TGTGCCAGCAGCCCTACCGTCGGCCCCTACGAGCAGTACTTC
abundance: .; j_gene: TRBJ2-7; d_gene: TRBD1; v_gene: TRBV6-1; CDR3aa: CASSLPGQGGNEQYF; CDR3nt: TGTGCCAGCAGCTTACCGGGACAGGGGGGCAACGAGCAGTACTTC
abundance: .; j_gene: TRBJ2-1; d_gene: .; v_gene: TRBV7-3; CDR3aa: CASSLTRSDNEQFF; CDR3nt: TGTGCCAGCAGCTTAACTCGGTCGGACAATGAGCAGTTCTTC
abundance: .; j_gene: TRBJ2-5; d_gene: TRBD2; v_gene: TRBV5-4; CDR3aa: CASSYPTSGFQETQYF; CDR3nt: TGTGCCAGCAGTTACCCGACTAGCGGGTTCCAAGAGACCCAGTACTTC
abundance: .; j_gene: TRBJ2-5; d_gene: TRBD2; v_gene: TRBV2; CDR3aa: CASSGTSGRAAETQYF; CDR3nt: TGTGCCAGCAGCGGGACTAGCGGGAGGGCCGCGGAGACCCAGTACTTC
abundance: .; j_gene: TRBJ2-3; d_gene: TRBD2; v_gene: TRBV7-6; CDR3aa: CASSRTSGISDTQYF; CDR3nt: TGTGCCAGCAGCCGGACTAGCGGGATTTCAGATACGCAGTATTTT